The sequence of this T cell receptor beta chain was determined in a study of OX40 agonist ivuxolimab in advanced cancers. Looking at the study overall: Patients took ivuxolimab, an agonistic anti-OX40 (CD134) antibody. Three patients showed partial responses: one hepatocellular carcinoma and two cutaneous melanoma cases. Study-wide results and limits: Circulating CD4+ and CD8+ T cells showed clonal expansion by week 6 at 0.1 to 3.0 mg/kg.

To note about this clone: Its specificity is unknown.

Sequenced by immunoSEQ multiplex PCR; TCRdb stores in-frame clones only, minus some. Of 35,000 to 45,000 clones detected, approximately 80% appear once; the ten largest clones hold about 8.8%. The starting material was CD4+ or CD8+ T cells sorted from blood, obtained in a trial of the OX40 agonist ivuxolimab. The sequence came from an adult with an advanced solid tumor such as melanoma, head and neck, liver or kidney cancer.

The DNA for the CDR3 is TGTGCCAGTAGTACCGCTAGGAACACCGGGGAGCTGTTTTTT. Protein: CASSTARNTGELFF. The chain has TRBV19 and TRBJ2-2; D remains ambiguous. V lost 4 bases to trimming and J lost 1 base, with 7 bases between them. CDR3 length: 14 residues. The V gene's germline CDR1 is LNHDA and CDR2 SQIVND (reference sequence).